This TCR beta chain was retrieved from a study of blood T cell repertoires in COVID-19. Study-wide background: Collection of acute and convalescent COVID-19 samples took place in the United States, Italy and Spain. T cells, B-cell-depleted T cells, or PBMCs provided the cDNA or gDNA that served as material.

This CDR3 is 14 amino acids long. The V end was cut by 5 bases, the J end by 4 bases, with 14 bases between. The V gene's germline CDR1 is SGHAT and CDR2 FQNNGV. Per the study methods: Reference gene primers were amplified, and this amplification served to estimate nucleated cell counts. TCRdb's copy holds only in-frame clones and misses some; the assay was immunoSEQ multiplex PCR. V and J calls and clone size are copied from that table; D and trimming were computed from the DNA. The repertoire consists of roughly 190,000 clones, with around 85% occurring once and the leading ten covering around 12%.

This chain links TRBV11-2 with TRBJ1-2, with a weak D call TRBD1 (5 bases). The sample was peripheral blood. This receptor was identified in a woman between 45 and 60 years old with acute or convalescent COVID-19. The CDR3 DNA sequence: TGTGCCAGCAGCCTACAGGTTAAAATCTATGGCTACACCTTC. It codes for CASSLQVKIYGYTF.